The T cell receptor (beta chain) described here comes from a study of T cell responses to AZD1222 COVID-19 vaccine. This CDR3 contains 12 residues. V was cut by 6 bases and J by 6 bases, with 10 bases left in between. The repertoire was sequenced with immunoSEQ multiplex PCR; TCRdb's copy has only in-frame clones and lacks some. The sample has about 120,000 clones; roughly 87% are singletons. The clonotype comes from an adult who received the AZD1222 COVID-19 vaccine. V usage is TRBV12-3 or TRBV12-4 and J usage is TRBJ2-3; tentatively, D is TRBD1 (6 bases). This material consisted of peripheral blood, taken 28 days after the second AZD1222 dose. As DNA, the CDR3 is TGTGCCAGCAGCAGGACAGCGGATACGCAGTATTTT. Its translation is CASSRTADTQYF.